The rows below give T cell receptor beta chains drawn from one sample of a study of CD8 T cells in Susac syndrome. MiXCR, applied by TCRdb to the immunoSEQ multiplex PCR reads, yields one record per CDR3 protein. The sample includes roughly 130,000 distinct CDR3 sequences, roughly 94% seen only once; the top ten take about 0.12%. Sequencing was carried out using CD4+ T cells from PBMCs. The receptor source for this set is a human donor with multiple sclerosis. The CDR3 runs from the conserved cysteine through the conserved F or W. A D gene is named only where the DNA matches it firmly. Part of the rows lack a size; the others show once, few, many or a class for expanded clones.

J gene | clone size | D gene | V gene | CDR3 protein | CDR3 DNA
TRBJ2-7 | - | - | TRBV6-6 | CASRGRAHEQYF | TGTGCCAGCAGGGGCAGGGCCCACGAGCAGTACTTC
TRBJ1-1 | - | - | TRBV12-3/TRBV12-4 | CASIPTPTLNTEAFF | TGTGCCAGCATCCCAACCCCCACACTGAACACTGAAGCTTTCTTT
TRBJ2-7 | - | TRBD2 | TRBV6-2/TRBV6-3 | CASSPYRLALEQYF | TGTGCCAGCAGTCCGTACAGACTAGCGCTCGAGCAGTACTTC
TRBJ2-1 | - | - | TRBV19 | CASSIAGGGPYNEQFF | TGTGCCAGTAGTATTGCGGGCGGGGGCCCCTACAATGAGCAGTTCTTC
TRBJ1-2 | few | - | TRBV25-1 | CASSPGAGGYTF | TGTGCCAGCAGCCCAGGGGCGGGGGGCTACACCTTC
TRBJ2-5 | - | - | TRBV12-3/TRBV12-4 | CASSVKDRQETQYF | TGTGCCAGCAGTGTCAAGGACAGACAAGAGACCCAGTACTTC
TRBJ1-5 | - | TRBD1 | TRBV7-2 | CASSSGQGYDQPQHF | TGTGCCAGCAGCTCGGGACAGGGCTATGATCAGCCCCAGCATTTT
TRBJ1-6 | - | - | TRBV5-6 | CASSFIVANSPLHF | TGTGCCAGCAGCTTTATCGTAGCGAATTCACCCCTCCACTTT
TRBJ2-2 | - | - | TRBV29-1 | CSVQTGYTGELFF | TGCAGCGTTCAAACAGGGTACACCGGGGAGCTGTTTTTT
TRBJ2-3 | - | - | TRBV29-1 | CSVNVGPGTQYF | TGCAGCGTAAACGTAGGGCCCGGTACGCAGTATTTT
TRBJ2-7 | - | TRBD1 | TRBV6-2/TRBV6-3 | CASRGTGRSYEQYF | TGTGCCAGCAGAGGGACAGGGAGGTCCTACGAGCAGTACTTC
TRBJ2-5 | - | - | TRBV5-1 | CASSLDLRVQETQYF | TGCGCCAGCAGCTTGGATTTGAGGGTGCAGGAGACCCAGTACTTC
TRBJ1-5 | - | TRBD1 | TRBV18 | CASSTDREQPQHF | TGTGCCAGCAGCACCGACAGGGAACAGCCCCAGCATTTT
TRBJ2-1 | - | - | TRBV3-1 | CASSQGGQDNEQFF | TGTGCCAGCAGCCAAGGCGGGCAGGACAATGAGCAGTTCTTC
TRBJ2-3 | - | - | TRBV9 | CASSESSVSTDTQYF | TGTGCCAGCAGCGAGTCTAGCGTCTCCACAGATACGCAGTATTTT
TRBJ1-2 | - | TRBD1 | TRBV20-1 | CSASTGGVFGYTF | TGCAGTGCTAGTACAGGGGGCGTATTTGGCTACACCTTC
TRBJ2-1 | - | TRBD1 | TRBV27 | CASSFKSGQNTNNEQFF | TGTGCCAGCAGTTTTAAATCGGGACAGAACACGAACAATGAGCAGTTCTTC
TRBJ1-3 | once | TRBD1 | TRBV30 | CAWSVYGQGSGNTIYF | TGTGCCTGGAGTGTATACGGACAGGGCTCTGGAAACACCATATATTTT
TRBJ2-5 | - | TRBD1 | TRBV7-9 | CAYRGNKETQYF | TGTGCCTACAGGGGGAACAAAGAGACCCAGTACTTC
TRBJ2-1 | - | - | TRBV10-3 | CAISGQIYNEQFF | TGTGCCATCAGTGGACAGATTTACAATGAGCAGTTCTTC
TRBJ2-3 | few | - | TRBV7-2 | CASSRYTDTQYF | TGTGCCAGCTCACGTTACACAGATACGCAGTATTTT
TRBJ2-4 | - | TRBD1 | TRBV5-4 | CASSYEGQENIQYF | TGTGCCAGCAGCTACGAAGGACAGGAAAACATTCAGTACTTC